This record concerns one T cell receptor beta chain sequence. Its antigen is still unknown. This entry comes from a study of vaccination effects on CD4 cells after COVID-19. Study outcomes and limitations: Late in the post-vaccination period, infection-induced and vaccine-induced clones underwent marked clonal contraction.

This table comes from immunoSEQ multiplex PCR, and its TCRdb copy is limited to in-frame clones, with some not included. The data show fewer than 35,000 clones, approximately 70% seen once. V lost 0 bases and J lost 5; bases outside the gene matches: 8. The germline gives CDR1 MGHRA, CDR2 YSYEKL. The CDR3 runs 16 residues. Cultured cells yielded isolated CD4+ T cells after 10 to 11 days. Nucleocapsid antibodies were negative in the vaccine recipients, who had never had SARS-CoV-2 infection. IL-2 medium supplanted half the medium on days 3 and 7. The receptor comes from a human donor who received a COVID-19 vaccine. The material was CD4+ T cells from PBMCs cultured without peptide, obtained before COVID-19 vaccination. V and J are TRBV4-1 and TRBJ1-2; 8 nucleotides match TRBD1. In DNA, the CDR3 is TGCGCCAGCAGCCAAGAATCCCCAGGGGGCGGGTATGGCTACACCTTC. This codes for CASSQESPGGGYGYTF.